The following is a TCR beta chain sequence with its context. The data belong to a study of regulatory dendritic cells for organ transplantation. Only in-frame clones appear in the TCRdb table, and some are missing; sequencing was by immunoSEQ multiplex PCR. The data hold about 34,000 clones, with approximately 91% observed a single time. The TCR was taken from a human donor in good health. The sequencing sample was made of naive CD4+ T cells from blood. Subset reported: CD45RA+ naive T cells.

CDR3 DNA sequence: TGTGCCAGCAGCCCCTGGGACAGGGCCGTCGACGAGCAGTACTTC. This encodes CASSPWDRAVDEQYF. The chain has TRBV5-4 and TRBJ2-7; 9 nucleotides match TRBD1. J lost 5 bases, V lost 4 bases, and 10 bases had no gene match. Germline CDR1 SGHNT, CDR2 YYREEE (reference sequence). This CDR3 contains 15 residues.